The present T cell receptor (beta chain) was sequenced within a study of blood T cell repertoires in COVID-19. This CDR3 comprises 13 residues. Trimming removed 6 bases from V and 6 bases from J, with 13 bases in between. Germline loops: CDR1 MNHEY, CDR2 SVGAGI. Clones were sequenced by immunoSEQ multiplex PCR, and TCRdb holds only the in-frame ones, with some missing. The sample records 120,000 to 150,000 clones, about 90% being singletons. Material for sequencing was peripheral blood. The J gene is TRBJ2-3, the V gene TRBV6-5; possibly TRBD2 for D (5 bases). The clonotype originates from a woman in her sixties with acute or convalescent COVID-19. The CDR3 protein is CASRGHQRDTQYF. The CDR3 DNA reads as TGTGCCAGCAGAGGGCACCAGCGGGATACGCAGTATTTT.